Presented here are 30 T cell receptor beta chains from one specimen sequenced in a study of blood T cell repertoires in COVID-19. Profiling relied on immunoSEQ multiplex PCR, and the TCRdb table lists in-frame clones only, not all of them. The sample yields about 200,000 clones, about 86% seen once. Input material: peripheral blood. All receptors come from a man aged 55 to 70 who had recovered from COVID-19.

V and J are TRBV30 and TRBJ2-7; D is undetermined. V was clipped by 4 bases and J by 5 bases, with 12 bases between them. Germline CDR1 reads GTSNPN; CDR2 reads SVGIG (reference sequence). The length of the CDR3 is 12 residues. The CDR3 loop is CAWNPKEHEQYF. DNA for the CDR3: TGTGCCTGGAACCCAAAGGAGCACGAGCAGTACTTC.

The V call is TRBV6-2 or TRBV6-3, the J call TRBJ2-3, with 7 positions matching TRBD1. Germline lookup yields CDR1 MNHEY and CDR2 SVGEGT. The length of the CDR3 is 17 residues. V dropped 6 bases and J dropped 4; count of bases not matched to a gene: 16. In DNA, the CDR3 is TGTGCCAGCAGCCCCACAGGGGCCGGTTTTGGAGCAGATACGCAGTATTTT. Its translation is CASSPTGAGFGADTQYF.

The gene calls are TRBV6-5 and TRBJ2-3; TRBD2 matches 9 bases. Germline assignment: CDR1 MNHEY and CDR2 SVGAGI. V lost 5 bases, J lost 0 bases, and 3 bases stayed unmatched. The CDR3 has 15 residues. CDR3 coding DNA: TGTGCCAGCAGTCTAGCGGGAACTAGCACAGATACGCAGTATTTT. It codes for CASSLAGTSTDTQYF.

The rearrangement joins TRBV7-9 to TRBJ2-7, with TRBD2 matching 7 bases. The CDR3 extends over 12 amino acids. Germline CDR1 is SEHNR and CDR2 is FQNEAQ (reference sequence). Germline trimming cut 1 base from V and 9 bases from J; bases unmatched to any gene: 3. CDR3 sequence reads: CASSLGTGGQYF. DNA for the CDR3: TGTGCCAGCAGCTTAGGGACGGGAGGGCAGTACTTC.

The chain carries TRBV5-4 and TRBJ2-1, with TRBD2 as a possible D gene (5 bases). The ends were cut back, 7 bases at V and 6 bases at J, with 14 bases in the middle. The CDR3 sequence is 13 residues long. CDR1 and CDR2 (germline): SGHNT, YYREEE (reference sequence). The CDR3 DNA follows: TGTGCCAGCCGGGATCTAGCACTCAATGAGCAGTTCTTC. It codes for CASRDLALNEQFF.

This clone was detected only a few times. For the CDR3, the DNA is TGCGCCAGCAGCCTCCAGCCTGACAGTGGGAACACTGAAGCTTTCTTT. This codes for CASSLQPDSGNTEAFF. This chain joins TRBV5-1 and TRBJ1-1, with D possibly matching TRBD1 (5 bases). The germline CDR1 and CDR2 sequences are SGHRS and YFSETQ. V was cut by 4 bases and J by 1 base, with 17 bases left in between. The CDR3 is 16 residues long. The entire variable domain, with the rest obtained from reference TRBV5-1 and TRBJ1-1, is as follows: KAGVTQTPRYLIKTRGQQVTLSCSPISGHRSVSWYQQTPGQGLQFLFEYFSETQRNKGNFPGRFSGRQFSNSRSEMNVSTLELGDSALYLCASSLQPDSGNTEAFFGQGTRLTVV.

This chain joins TRBV6-1 and TRBJ2-7, with D uncertain. The CDR3 runs to 11 residues. V shed 3 bases and J shed 9 bases, with 9 bases lying between them. CDR1 MNHNS and CDR2 SASEGT come from the germline V gene. The CDR3 bases are TGTGCCAGCAGTGACCTCTCGCGGCAGTACTTC. Its protein is CASSDLSRQYF.

This rearrangement joins TRBV10-1 to TRBJ2-2, with 8 bases that match TRBD1. Trimming at V came to 2 bases and at J to 8 bases, leaving 16 bases not matched to a gene. Looked up from germline, CDR1 is WNHNN and CDR2 is SYGVQD (reference sequence). This CDR3 has 18 residues. The CDR3, as DNA: TGCGCCAGCAGTGAGGTCGGACAGGGCGAGTTGACCGGGGGGGAGCTGTTTTTT. Translated: CASSEVGQGELTGGELFF.

The chain joins TRBV6-5 to TRBJ1-1; the match to TRBD1 covers 10 bases. Germline values: CDR1 MNHEY, CDR2 SVGAGI. The CDR3 spans 12 residues. V shed 8 bases and J 3 bases; nucleotides not matched to a gene: 0. The CDR3 region is CASGQGDTEAFF. The CDR3 region has the DNA TGTGCCAGCGGACAGGGGGACACTGAAGCTTTCTTT.

CDR3 bases: TGTGCCACCTCAACTGGGGCCAACGTCCTGACTTTC. Residues: CATSTGANVLTF. This sequence joins TRBV24-1 and TRBJ2-6; D gene uncertain. CDR1 and CDR2 (germline): KGHDR, SFDVKD. The CDR3 extends over 12 amino acids. V lost 9 bases and J 2 bases, leaving 4 bases between the germline ends.

This chain links TRBV6-5 with TRBJ2-1, with D possibly TRBD2 on 6 matching bases. This CDR3 has 13 amino acids. CDR1 is MNHEY and CDR2 is SVGAGI in the germline V gene. Between the trimmed V and J ends, which lost 9 bases and 0 bases, there was a span of 9 bases. The CDR3 sequence is CARGGVSYNEQFF. Here the CDR3 DNA reads TGTGCCAGAGGAGGGGTCTCCTACAATGAGCAGTTCTTC.

V is TRBV19 and J is TRBJ2-7; a weak D match, TRBD1 (6 bases). The CDR3 is 17 residues long. Trimming left V 6 bases short and J 5 bases short, with 26 bases between. Germline V gives CDR1 LNHDA, CDR2 SQIVND (reference sequence). CDR3 sequence reads: CASSTGDRIPPRNEQYF. Written as DNA, the CDR3 is TGTGCCAGTAGCACCGGTGACAGGATCCCACCGCGGAACGAGCAGTACTTC.

The chain joins TRBV2 to TRBJ2-5; D possibly corresponds to TRBD1 (6 bases). The germline V gene encodes CDR1 SNHLY and CDR2 FYNNEI. Trimming removed 8 bases from V and 1 base from J, with 11 bases in between. This CDR3 has 13 amino acids. The CDR3 sequence: CASYKGGQETQYF. CDR3 sequence (DNA): TGTGCCAGCTATAAAGGGGGCCAAGAGACCCAGTACTTC.

This rearrangement joins TRBV4-1 to TRBJ1-1; 8 nucleotides match TRBD1. Unmatched junction bases numbered 7, after V lost 3 bases and J lost 4 bases. The length of the CDR3 is 15 residues. CDR1 MGHRA and CDR2 YSYEKL come from the germline V gene. CDR3 residues: CASSHPSGGGTEAFF. CDR3 DNA sequence: TGCGCCAGCAGCCACCCTTCAGGGGGCGGCACTGAAGCTTTCTTT.

The chain uses TRBV9 and TRBJ2-5; 11 bases match TRBD1. CDR1 and CDR2 from the germline V gene are SGDLS and YYNGEE. CDR3 length: 16 residues. Trimming took 4 bases from V and 2 from J; bases not matched to a gene: 7. CDR3 sequence: CASSPRDRGFQETQYF. The DNA for the CDR3 is TGTGCCAGCAGCCCCCGGGACAGGGGGTTTCAAGAGACCCAGTACTTC.

The V and J genes are TRBV6-5 and TRBJ2-6, with 7 bases that match TRBD2. This CDR3 contains 15 residues. Germline V CDR1 and CDR2: MNHEY, SVGAGI. The ends lost 5 bases at V and 2 bases at J; junction bases unmatched: 3. CDR3 DNA: TGTGCCAGCAGTATTGGACTAGCTGGGGCCAACGTCCTGACTTTC. Protein product: CASSIGLAGANVLTF.

The chain recombines TRBV11-3 with TRBJ2-3; 8 bases are a match to TRBD2. CDR1 and CDR2 from the germline V gene are SGHNT and YENEEA. With 5 bases clipped from V and 3 bases from J, the junction kept 7 bases outside the gene matches. CDR3 length: 15 residues. CDR3 amino acids: CASSPRGAGTDTQYF. Here the CDR3 DNA reads TGTGCCAGCAGCCCGCGGGGGGCGGGGACAGATACGCAGTATTTT.

The chain joins TRBV12-5 to TRBJ2-4, with 9 bases aligning to TRBD1. After removal of 5 bases from V and 0 bases from J, the junction contained 5 bases not matched to a gene. Germline assignment: CDR1 LGHNT and CDR2 FRNRAP. This CDR3 region has 16 residues. The CDR3 here is CASGRGQGIAKNIQYF. The CDR3 nucleotides are TGTGCTAGTGGTCGGGGACAGGGAATAGCCAAAAACATTCAGTACTTC.

The rearrangement joins TRBV6-2 or TRBV6-3 to TRBJ1-2; D gene ambiguous. CDR1 and CDR2 (germline): MNHEY, SVGEGT. V lost 3 bases and J lost 0, with 14 bases in between. This CDR3 is 16 amino acids long. The CDR3 coding sequence is TGTGCCAGCAGTTATGGTCGTAACCTAGCTAACTATGGCTACACCTTC. It specifies CASSYGRNLANYGYTF.

The gene calls are TRBV3-1 (or the pseudogene TRBV3-2) and TRBJ2-7, with D possibly TRBD2 on 5 matching bases. Per germline, CDR1 LGHDT and CDR2 YNNKEL (reference sequence). The CDR3 consists of 12 residues. V was clipped by 7 bases and J by 8 bases, with 15 bases between them. CDR3 DNA: TGTGCCAGCACCTCCCGAACGGGGAAGCAGTACTTC. Encoded protein: CASTSRTGKQYF.

V is TRBV18 and J is TRBJ1-5, with D uncertain. V lost 2 bases, J lost 2 bases, and 10 bases lay in between. The germline V gene has CDR1 KGHSH and CDR2 LQKENI. The length of the CDR3 is 15 residues. CDR3 DNA sequence: TGTGCCAGCTCACCAGAGTTGCAGGGCAATCAGCCCCAGCATTTT. Translating gives CASSPELQGNQPQHF.

The V gene is TRBV4-3, the J gene TRBJ1-1, with D perhaps matching TRBD1 (5 bases). V lost 6 bases and J 6 bases, leaving 14 bases between the germline ends. Germline values: CDR1 LGHNA, CDR2 YSLEER. The CDR3 runs 13 residues. CDR3 sequence (DNA): TGCGCCAGCAGTCCGGGGGGGTACGCTGAAGCTTTCTTT. Translated: CASSPGGYAEAFF.

The chain uses TRBV2 and TRBJ1-1; D uncertain. The CDR3 has 18 amino acids. Deletions cut 4 bases from V and 0 bases from J, with 21 bases between. Germline V lookup: CDR1 SNHLY, CDR2 FYNNEI. The CDR3 reads CASSGAVVRTALNTEAFF. The CDR3 nucleotides are TGTGCCAGCAGTGGGGCCGTAGTCCGGACTGCCTTGAACACTGAAGCTTTCTTT.

V usage is TRBV30 and J usage is TRBJ2-3, with 7 bases identical to TRBD2. V shed 0 bases, J shed 3 bases, and the junction held 3 bases outside the gene matches. This CDR3 has 14 amino acids. Germline V gives CDR1 GTSNPN, CDR2 SVGIG (reference sequence). As DNA, the CDR3 is TGTGCCTGGAGTGTAGTGGGAGGGACAGATACGCAGTATTTT. Its protein product is CAWSVVGGTDTQYF.

The rearrangement joins TRBV7-2 to TRBJ2-5; D perhaps matches TRBD1 (7 bases). CDR1 and CDR2 (germline): SGHTA, FQGNSA. CDR3 length equals 18 residues. Deletions cut 5 bases from V and 3 bases from J, with 25 bases between. The CDR3 spells CASSLGRRGGAREETQYF. The CDR3 coding sequence is TGTGCCAGCAGCCTAGGGAGGAGAGGGGGCGCCCGGGAAGAGACCCAGTACTTC.

CDR3 in amino acids: CASSNGGGLGTDTQYF. CDR3 coding DNA: TGTGCCAGCTCCAACGGAGGGGGACTAGGCACAGATACGCAGTATTTT. The chain combines TRBV6-4 with TRBJ2-3, with 8 bases identical to TRBD2. V lost 8 bases and J lost 1; bases outside the gene matches: 11. CDR3 length: 16 residues. Looked up from germline, CDR1 is MRHNA and CDR2 is SNTAGT.

This clone occurred once. This chain uses TRBV28 with TRBJ1-6; 9 bases map to TRBD1. The germline V gene has CDR1 MDHEN and CDR2 SYDVKM. The CDR3 is made up of 19 amino acids. The ends lost 3 bases at V and 2 bases at J; junction bases unmatched: 11. Here the CDR3 reads CASSFPGQGIRTYNSPLHF. For the CDR3, the DNA is TGTGCCAGCAGTTTCCCTGGACAGGGGATTAGGACCTATAATTCACCCCTCCACTTT.

The V gene is TRBV14, the J gene TRBJ1-5, with 9 bases that match TRBD1. Germline lookup yields CDR1 SGHDN and CDR2 FVKESK. The CDR3 has 15 residues. The junction had 5 bases not matched to a gene; V was cut back by 1 base and J by 7 bases. CDR3 bases: TGTGCCAGCAGCCAAGGGGGACAGGGAGGGCAGCCCCAGCATTTT. Its protein is CASSQGGQGGQPQHF.

The chain has TRBV25-1 and TRBJ1-2; TRBD1 aligns across 7 bases. The length of the CDR3 is 15 residues. Germline trimming cut 3 bases from V and 3 bases from J; bases unmatched to any gene: 7. Germline lookup yields CDR1 MGHDK and CDR2 SYGVNS. The CDR3 coding sequence is TGTGCCAGCAGTGACTATACAGGGGTTGACTATGGCTACACCTTC. It specifies CASSDYTGVDYGYTF.

The J gene is TRBJ1-5, the V gene TRBV15; D possibly corresponds to TRBD1 (5 bases). Germline CDR1 LNHNV, CDR2 YYDKDF (reference sequence). The CDR3 extends over 13 amino acids. Trimming removed 2 bases from V and 11 bases from J, with 13 bases in between. CDR3 DNA: TGTGCCACCAGCAGAAAACAGGATAGCTCCCAGCATTTT. The encoded protein is CATSRKQDSSQHF.